This T cell receptor (beta chain) is drawn from a study of T-cell reconstitution after alpha-beta-depleted transplantation in children. Study findings and constraints: About two months after transplant, alpha-beta T cells reportedly came from several hundred expanded graft clones. It was newly produced T cells that mostly accounted for T-cell counts and diversity one year after transplant. From surviving recipient T cells and thymic progenitors came the high day-60 TCRbeta diversity observed in some patients.

Germline V gene data show CDR1 as SGHRS and CDR2 as YFSETQ. This CDR3 comprises 14 residues. J gave up 5 bases and V 4 bases, and 2 bases lay outside the gene matches. There are many counts of this clonotype. Its antigen is unknown. Preparing the TCRbeta library involved the use of unique molecular identifiers. TCRdb reanalysed the PCR reads using MiXCR and keeps one entry per CDR3 protein. The table includes roughly 7,700 distinct CDR3 sequences, approximately 11% detected once. The sample in question was PBMCs, mostly from graft donor cells, obtained 60 days after TCRalphabeta/CD19-depleted stem cell transplant. The chain couples TRBV5-1 to TRBJ2-2; 10 bases are shared with TRBD2. This sequence was found in a patient aged 2-10 years who had a stem cell transplant for inherited bone marrow failure, so the T cells may come from the graft donor. The CDR3 reads CASSRSGGTGELFF. CDR3 bases: TGCGCCAGCAGCCGTAGCGGGGGGACCGGGGAGCTGTTTTTT.